This T cell receptor beta chain comes out of a study of T cell repertoires in cytomegalovirus infection. Findings and limits, study-wide: Clonotype analysis showed dominance of the ex vivo response by HLA-C-restricted CMV-specific TCR beta clonotypes.

To note about this clonotype: Its target is not known.

Germline CDR1 SGHTA, CDR2 FQGNSA. The CDR3 contains 16 residues. V was trimmed by 2 bases and J by 0 bases, leaving 11 bases between them. TCRdb re-derived calls from the reads in MiXCR, one entry per CDR3 protein. The table lists approximately 910,000 distinct CDR3 sequences, around 31% of them singletons. This receptor was identified in a human donor in good health (CMV status not recorded). Some clones in this sample may be carry-over from other donors' samples. The V call is TRBV7-2, the J call TRBJ1-5; D gene uncertain. This material consisted of cultured CD8+ T cells from PBMCs, taken from culture after CMV antigen stimulation. The CDR3 bases are TGTGCCAGCAGCTTACTGACACCTTATAGCAATCAGCCCCAGCATTTT. The encoded protein is CASSLLTPYSNQPQHF.